This is a list of T cell receptor beta chains from one sample in a study of cytomegalovirus exposure and HLA in healthy donors. Generated by immunoSEQ multiplex PCR, the TCRdb table keeps only in-frame clones and is missing some. The table includes some 120,000 clones, approximately 81% detected once. The specimen was PBMCs. The receptors were sampled from a young woman in good health and CMV-seronegative. CDR3s include the opening cysteine and the closing phenylalanine or tryptophan. Each record gives: V gene, clone size, J gene, D gene, CDR3 DNA, CDR3 protein. A D gene is named only where the DNA matches it firmly. Clone size is shown for a subset of rows, as once, few, many or a class of expanded clone.

TRBV28	NA	TRBJ2-5	NA	TGTGCCAGCACTGGGACAACCCAAGAGACCCAGTACTTC	CASTGTTQETQYF
TRBV28	NA	TRBJ2-7	NA	TGTGCCAGCAGTTTTAGTGTCTCCTACGAGCAGTACTTC	CASSFSVSYEQYF
TRBV12-1	NA	TRBJ1-2	NA	TGTGCCAGCAGCTTTGAGGGACAGAGCGATGGCTACACCTTC	CASSFEGQSDGYTF
TRBV7-9	once	TRBJ2-7	TRBD1	TGTTCCAGCCACTCCGGGACAGGGATTGAGCAGTACTTC	CSSHSGTGIEQYF
TRBV19	NA	TRBJ2-7	NA	TGTGCCAGTAGCATAATAGCGACAGGAGGCACAGACTACGAGCAGTACTTC	CASSIIATGGTDYEQYF
TRBV10-3	NA	TRBJ2-1	TRBD2	TGTGCCATCAGGGGACCGGGACTAGCGGACAATGAGCAGTTCTTC	CAIRGPGLADNEQFF
TRBV6-1	NA	TRBJ2-5	NA	TGTGCCTCCTCCCGCAACAGACAAGAGACCCAGTACTTC	CASSRNRQETQYF
TRBV7-9	NA	TRBJ2-1	NA	TGTGCCAGCAGCTTAGCGCGGTCGACTGGAGGGCAGTTCTTC	CASSLARSTGGQFF
TRBV7-2	NA	TRBJ2-1	TRBD1	TGTGCCAGCAGCGTCCGGGACAGGGGCGGTGAGCAGTTCTTC	CASSVRDRGGEQFF
TRBV5-1	NA	TRBJ1-1	TRBD1	TGCGCCAGCAGCGTAATCGACAGGGGCACTGAAGCTTTCTTT	CASSVIDRGTEAFF
TRBV6-1	NA	TRBJ2-2	NA	TGTGCCAGCAGTCCCCGGGTAGCCGGGGAGCTGTTTTTT	CASSPRVAGELFF
TRBV5-4	NA	TRBJ2-5	TRBD2	TGTGCCAGCAGCTCCGGACTAGCGGGGAAACAAGAGACCCAGTACTTC	CASSSGLAGKQETQYF
TRBV19	NA	TRBJ2-2	TRBD2	TGTGCCAGTACCCGCACGGGGGGGCGCAGTGGCACCGGGGAGCTGTTTTTT	CASTRTGGRSGTGELFF
TRBV19	NA	TRBJ2-6	TRBD1	TGTGCCAGTGGACAGGGGGCCTCTGGGGCCAACGTCCTGACTTTC	CASGQGASGANVLTF
TRBV28	NA	TRBJ2-1	NA	TGTGCCAGCAGTGTGCTCACACCTAGCTCCTACAATGAGCAGTTCTTC	CASSVLTPSSYNEQFF
TRBV5-1	NA	TRBJ2-3	TRBD1	TGCGCCAGCAGCTTGGCCTCACGGGACAGAAGCACAGATACGCAGTATTTT	CASSLASRDRSTDTQYF
TRBV27	NA	TRBJ2-5	NA	TGTGCCAGCAGTTTAAGGCAGGGATGGGAGACCCAGTACTTC	CASSLRQGWETQYF
TRBV19	NA	TRBJ2-1	TRBD2	TGTGCCACCACCTTAGCGGGAGGGCCCTACAATGAGCAGTTCTTC	CATTLAGGPYNEQFF
TRBV27	NA	TRBJ1-6	NA	TGTGCCAGCAGTTTATCCCCGGGACACCACTTT	CASSLSPGHHF
TRBV19	NA	TRBJ2-1	TRBD2	TGTGCCAGTAGTAAGACTAGCGGGAGAAGGGGTGAGCAGTTCTTC	CASSKTSGRRGEQFF
TRBV7-9	once	TRBJ2-2	NA	TGTTCCAGCAGCTTAGGAGGTACCGGGGAGCTGTTTTTT	CSSSLGGTGELFF
TRBV28	few	TRBJ2-1	NA	TGTGCCAGCAGTAAGAGGGAAAGGTTCGACAATGAGCAGTTCTTC	CASSKRERFDNEQFF
TRBV19	NA	TRBJ2-7	NA	TGTGCCAGTAGTACTGCCGGCCAGGGCACCTACGAGCAGTACTTC	CASSTAGQGTYEQYF
TRBV28	NA	TRBJ2-7	TRBD2	TGTGCCAGCAGACACCTAGCGGGAGGAATCGAGCAGTACTTC	CASRHLAGGIEQYF
TRBV20-1	NA	TRBJ2-5	NA	TGCAGTGCTGGGGAGGAGACCCAGTACTTC	CSAGEETQYF
TRBV7-8	NA	TRBJ1-3	NA	TGTGCCAGCAGCCCTGAGAGAAACACCATATATTTT	CASSPERNTIYF
TRBV18	NA	TRBJ2-5	NA	TGTGCCAGCTCAACGCTAGCGAAGGGGGAGACCCAGTACTTC	CASSTLAKGETQYF
TRBV28	NA	TRBJ2-1	NA	TGCGCAACAGGGTACAATGAGCAGTTCTTC	CATGYNEQFF
TRBV11-2	NA	TRBJ1-3	NA	TGTGCCAGCGGCAAACCTGGAAACACCATATATTTT	CASGKPGNTIYF
TRBV7-8	once	TRBJ2-7	TRBD1	TGTGCCAGCAGCTTGGGGGACAGGGGCCACGAGCAGTACTTC	CASSLGDRGHEQYF
TRBV27	NA	TRBJ2-7	NA	TGTGCCAGCAGTTTAGAACAGGGCTCCTACGAGCAGTACTTC	CASSLEQGSYEQYF
TRBV7-9	few	TRBJ2-7	NA	TGTGCCAGCAGCTTAGAACACCGCTCCTACGAGCAGTACTTC	CASSLEHRSYEQYF
TRBV9	NA	TRBJ2-7	NA	TGTGCCAGCAGCGTAGCCCTATCTAGAGAGCAGTACTTC	CASSVALSREQYF
TRBV2	NA	TRBJ1-1	NA	TGTGCCAGCAGTTCTATTACACAGGGGAACACTGAAGCTTTCTTT	CASSSITQGNTEAFF
TRBV21-1	NA	TRBJ2-7	NA	TGTGCCAGCAGCATCCCCGGGACAGGGTTCTCCTACGAGCAGTACTTC	CASSIPGTGFSYEQYF
TRBV28	NA	TRBJ2-7	NA	TGTGCCAGCAGTTTACCAGGGGCCTACGAGCAGTACTTC	CASSLPGAYEQYF
TRBV12-5	few	TRBJ2-2	TRBD1	TGTGCTAGTGGTTTTATCAGGCGAACAGGGGAGTCCGGGGAGCTGTTTTTT	CASGFIRRTGESGELFF
TRBV27	once	TRBJ2-3	TRBD2	TGTGCCAGCAGTCATAGACTAGCGGGAGGCACAGATACGCAGTATTTT	CASSHRLAGGTDTQYF
TRBV4-1	NA	TRBJ2-7	NA	TGCGCCAGCAGCCACTTGGGACTTATCGACTACGAGCAGTACTTC	CASSHLGLIDYEQYF
TRBV7-9	once	TRBJ2-7	TRBD2	TGTGCCAGCAGCTTAGCCAGACTAGCGGAAGAGCAGTACTTC	CASSLARLAEEQYF
TRBV2	NA	TRBJ2-2	TRBD2	TGTGCCAGCAGTGACCGGACTAGCCTGAACACCGGGGAGCTGTTTTTT	CASSDRTSLNTGELFF
TRBV19	NA	TRBJ2-1	NA	TGTGCCAGTAGGACTTACAATGAGCAGTTCTTC	CASRTYNEQFF